This is a list of T cell receptor beta chains from one sample in a study of CD8+ T cells in alopecia areata. The data were produced by immunoSEQ multiplex PCR, yet TCRdb's version contains in-frame clones alone and is incomplete. This sample has about 220,000 clones, with about 50% found just once. The sample consisted of CD4+ T cells sorted from blood, taken at week 4, from a patient treated with tofacitinib. These receptors all come from a human donor with alopecia areata. CDR3s include the opening cysteine and the closing phenylalanine or tryptophan. Each record gives: CDR3 protein, V gene, CDR3 length, J gene.

CDR3 protein: CSVSINLNTEAFF
V gene: TRBV29-1
CDR3 length: 13
J gene: TRBJ1-1

CDR3 protein: CASSEEETQYF
V gene: TRBV2
CDR3 length: 11
J gene: TRBJ2-5

CDR3 protein: CASRGLAGANEQFF
V gene: TRBV5-1
CDR3 length: 14
J gene: TRBJ2-1

CDR3 protein: CAWSVGSGATDTQYF
V gene: TRBV30
CDR3 length: 15
J gene: TRBJ2-3

CDR3 protein: CASSPLDSYPGTEAFF
V gene: TRBV9
CDR3 length: 16
J gene: TRBJ1-1

CDR3 protein: CASSVASSSYEQYF
V gene: TRBV9
CDR3 length: 14
J gene: TRBJ2-7

CDR3 protein: CAWSQQGYEQYF
V gene: TRBV30
CDR3 length: 12
J gene: TRBJ2-7

CDR3 protein: CASSIGTQETQYF
V gene: TRBV19
CDR3 length: 13
J gene: TRBJ2-5

CDR3 protein: CASSPLASDTQYF
V gene: TRBV7-3
CDR3 length: 13
J gene: TRBJ2-3

CDR3 protein: CASSPLNTGELFF
V gene: TRBV18
CDR3 length: 13
J gene: TRBJ2-2

CDR3 protein: CASSPGTAGLGYGYTF
V gene: TRBV5-1
CDR3 length: 16
J gene: TRBJ1-2

CDR3 protein: CSVGENYGYTF
V gene: TRBV29-1
CDR3 length: 11
J gene: TRBJ1-2

CDR3 protein: CASSRNPDRGYEQYF
V gene: TRBV6-6
CDR3 length: 15
J gene: TRBJ2-7

CDR3 protein: CASSVDVQETQYF
V gene: TRBV10-2
CDR3 length: 13
J gene: TRBJ2-5

CDR3 protein: CASSTDNTDTQYF
V gene: TRBV7-3
CDR3 length: 13
J gene: TRBJ2-3

CDR3 protein: CAWSPTGTVGQPQHF
V gene: TRBV30
CDR3 length: 15
J gene: TRBJ1-5

CDR3 protein: CASSTGAGANVLTF
V gene: TRBV7-9
CDR3 length: 14
J gene: TRBJ2-6

CDR3 protein: CASSLGTPEYEQYF
V gene: TRBV7-2
CDR3 length: 14
J gene: TRBJ2-7

CDR3 protein: CASRWDRNNEQFF
V gene: TRBV5-1
CDR3 length: 13
J gene: TRBJ2-1

CDR3 protein: CSAVTEPNYGYTF
V gene: TRBV29-1
CDR3 length: 13
J gene: TRBJ1-2

CDR3 protein: CATSRLSTGELFF
V gene: TRBV15
CDR3 length: 13
J gene: TRBJ2-2

CDR3 protein: CASSVLTGTQPQHF
V gene: TRBV5-6
CDR3 length: 14
J gene: TRBJ1-5

CDR3 protein: CASGVAGGAVDNEQFF
V gene: TRBV6-1
CDR3 length: 16
J gene: TRBJ2-1

CDR3 protein: CASSLESGTGFYNEQFF
V gene: TRBV11-2
CDR3 length: 17
J gene: TRBJ2-1

CDR3 protein: CASSPLGQGAAYEQYF
V gene: TRBV18
CDR3 length: 16
J gene: TRBJ2-7

CDR3 protein: CSVLTESSYNEQFF
V gene: TRBV29-1
CDR3 length: 14
J gene: TRBJ2-1

CDR3 protein: CSVILGAEAFF
V gene: TRBV29-1
CDR3 length: 11
J gene: TRBJ1-1

CDR3 protein: CASSQDPTGVYGYTF
V gene: TRBV4-1
CDR3 length: 15
J gene: TRBJ1-2

CDR3 protein: CASGQGQIVTDTQYF
V gene: TRBV12-5
CDR3 length: 15
J gene: TRBJ2-3

CDR3 protein: CASSSGGGYTF
V gene: TRBV6-5
CDR3 length: 11
J gene: TRBJ1-2

CDR3 protein: CASTTIRGSNTEAFF
V gene: TRBV19
CDR3 length: 15
J gene: TRBJ1-1

CDR3 protein: CASSYSQGSAEKLFF
V gene: TRBV6-5
CDR3 length: 15
J gene: TRBJ1-4

CDR3 protein: CASSGGRNTEAFF
V gene: TRBV2
CDR3 length: 13
J gene: TRBJ1-1

CDR3 protein: CASSEPGELFF
V gene: TRBV2
CDR3 length: 11
J gene: TRBJ2-2

CDR3 protein: CAWRGQISSNYGYTF
V gene: TRBV30
CDR3 length: 15
J gene: TRBJ1-2

CDR3 protein: CASTDNNQPQHF
V gene: TRBV6-6
CDR3 length: 12
J gene: TRBJ1-5

CDR3 protein: CASSLGDSLTYGYTF
V gene: TRBV5-1
CDR3 length: 15
J gene: TRBJ1-2

CDR3 protein: CASSFAGFNQPQHF
V gene: TRBV27
CDR3 length: 14
J gene: TRBJ1-5

CDR3 protein: CASTPSSGGGNEQFF
V gene: TRBV11-3
CDR3 length: 15
J gene: TRBJ2-1

CDR3 protein: CASSLTVGWETQYF
V gene: TRBV5-5
CDR3 length: 14
J gene: TRBJ2-5

CDR3 protein: CSVGPSRNEQFF
V gene: TRBV29-1
CDR3 length: 12
J gene: TRBJ2-1